Listed below are T cell receptor beta chains from one sample, sequenced in a study of identical twins. TCRdb recomputed calls from the 5' RACE reads with MiXCR, one row per CDR3 protein. This table has 450,000 or so distinct CDR3 sequences, approximately 15% appearing once. These data also featured in a second study, about yellow fever vaccine responses in identical twins.

Sequenced material: CD4+ T cells sorted from blood. These receptors all stem from a woman under 30 in good health. CDR3s include the opening cysteine and the closing phenylalanine or tryptophan. D genes are given only for firm matches. For some rows the clone size is stated as once, few or many, or as a class when expanded; others skip it.

j_call clone_size v_call d_call cdr3_aa cdr3_nt
TRBJ2-7 few TRBV11-2 NA CASSRGAGAGEQYF TGTGCCAGCAGTCGAGGGGCGGGGGCCGGTGAGCAGTACTTC
TRBJ2-1 NA TRBV14 TRBD2 CASSGLAGDYNEQFF TGTGCCAGCAGCGGACTAGCGGGAGACTACAATGAGCAGTTCTTC
TRBJ2-7 few TRBV27 NA CASSFSMGVYEQYF TGTGCCAGCAGTTTTTCGATGGGGGTCTACGAGCAGTACTTC
TRBJ2-5 NA TRBV6-5 NA CASSSGRIETQYF TGTGCCAGCAGTTCAGGCCGAATAGAGACCCAGTACTTC
TRBJ2-7 few TRBV5-6 NA CASSFMARPYEQYF TGTGCCAGCAGCTTTATGGCGCGACCCTACGAGCAGTACTTC
TRBJ2-2 few TRBV6-2/TRBV6-3 NA CASRRAGATNTGELFF TGTGCCAGCAGACGGGCAGGGGCCACGAACACCGGGGAGCTGTTTTTT
TRBJ1-1 many TRBV20-1 NA CSARATGNTEAFF TGCAGTGCTAGAGCGACGGGGAACACTGAAGCTTTCTTT
TRBJ2-1 NA TRBV4-1 TRBD2 CASSPPGLAGGGNEQFF TGCGCCAGCAGCCCGCCGGGACTAGCGGGAGGTGGGAATGAGCAGTTCTTC
TRBJ2-4 few TRBV3-1 NA CASSQGGRGLAKNIQYF TGTGCCAGCAGTCAGGGGGGTCGGGGATTGGCCAAAAACATTCAGTACTTC
TRBJ2-7 NA TRBV28 NA CASSPSPLEQYF TGTGCCAGCAGTCCTTCCCCCCTCGAGCAGTACTTC
TRBJ2-2 NA TRBV20-1 TRBD2 CSARDGLAGGPGTGELFF TGCAGTGCTAGAGATGGGCTAGCGGGAGGGCCGGGCACCGGGGAGCTGTTTTTT
TRBJ2-1 many TRBV24-1 NA CATSDFNEQFF TGTGCCACCAGTGATTTCAATGAGCAGTTCTTC
TRBJ1-2 many TRBV4-3 NA CASSQETGKNYGYTF TGCGCCAGCAGCCAAGAAACCGGCAAAAACTATGGCTACACCTTC
TRBJ1-2 NA TRBV7-3 TRBD1 CASSKDREGNYGYTF TGTGCCAGCAGCAAAGACAGGGAGGGAAACTATGGCTACACCTTC
TRBJ2-1 few TRBV9 NA CASSVAGSGYNEQFF TGTGCCAGCAGCGTAGCTGGTAGCGGTTACAATGAGCAGTTCTTC
TRBJ2-1 few TRBV7-9 TRBD1 CASSRTGQGPYNEQFF TGTGCCAGCAGCAGAACAGGACAGGGGCCTTACAATGAGCAGTTCTTC
TRBJ2-1 few TRBV29-1 NA CSVGPGSNEQFF TGCAGCGTTGGCCCGGGAAGCAATGAGCAGTTCTTC
TRBJ2-7 few TRBV7-8 NA CASSLVIRRGYEQYF TGTGCCAGCAGCTTAGTCATTCGCAGGGGTTACGAGCAGTACTTC
TRBJ2-7 many TRBV9 NA CASSVAAISYEQYF TGTGCCAGCAGCGTAGCTGCAATCTCCTACGAGCAGTACTTC
TRBJ2-7 NA TRBV2 TRBD1 CASRKQGPGYEQYF TGTGCCAGCAGGAAACAGGGGCCTGGCTACGAGCAGTACTTC
TRBJ2-7 many TRBV5-1 NA CASSLYRGLPSSYEQYF TGCGCCAGCAGCTTGTATCGGGGCCTCCCTTCCTCCTACGAGCAGTACTTC
TRBJ2-5 few TRBV9 NA CASRPGTSRGETQYF TGTGCCAGCAGGCCGGGGACATCTAGGGGCGAGACCCAGTACTTC
TRBJ2-3 few TRBV24-1 NA CATSDLSQGGTDTQYF TGTGCCACCAGTGATTTGAGTCAGGGCGGCACAGATACGCAGTATTTT
TRBJ2-2 NA TRBV27 TRBD1 CASSPQRTGSYGTGELFF TGTGCCAGCAGTCCCCAAAGGACAGGGTCGTACGGCACCGGGGAGCTGTTTTTT
TRBJ2-3 many TRBV5-1 NA CASSLESGTDTQYF TGCGCCAGCAGCTTGGAATCGGGCACAGATACGCAGTATTTT
TRBJ1-2 many TRBV11-2 NA CASSLESRLNYGYTF TGTGCCAGCAGCTTAGAGTCTAGATTAAACTATGGCTACACCTTC
TRBJ2-3 many TRBV7-9 TRBD1 CASSPGWTGGTDTQYF TGTGCCAGCAGCCCGGGCTGGACAGGGGGTACGGATACGCAGTATTTT
TRBJ2-5 NA TRBV20-1 TRBD1 CSAREPWGQKKTQYF TGCAGTGCTAGAGAACCTTGGGGACAGAAAAAGACCCAGTACTTC
TRBJ2-5 few TRBV6-1 NA CASTRDRRHAETQYF TGTGCCAGCACCAGGGACCGCCGCCACGCAGAGACCCAGTACTTC
TRBJ2-1 NA TRBV28 NA CASCPLGLGSYNEQFF TGTGCCAGCTGTCCCCTAGGGCTAGGCTCCTACAATGAGCAGTTCTTC
TRBJ2-2 few TRBV9 NA CASSVFSAGTGELFF TGTGCCAGCAGCGTTTTCAGCGCCGGCACCGGGGAGCTGTTTTTT
TRBJ2-5 NA TRBV3-1 TRBD2 CASSQFRGGTLVETQYF TGTGCCAGCAGCCAATTCCGGGGGGGTACCCTAGTAGAGACCCAGTACTTC
TRBJ2-7 few TRBV2 NA CASSETGMHEQYF TGTGCCAGCAGTGAAACGGGAATGCACGAGCAGTACTTC
TRBJ2-1 NA TRBV11-3 TRBD2 CASSGSLAGGVGEQFF TGTGCCAGCAGCGGGTCACTAGCGGGAGGGGTCGGTGAGCAGTTCTTC
TRBJ2-3 few TRBV4-1 NA CASSQDSSGSTDTQYF TGCGCCAGCAGCCAAGATTCGAGCGGTAGCACAGATACGCAGTATTTT
TRBJ2-2 few TRBV7-2 TRBD1 CASEGTGRTGELFF TGTGCCAGCGAAGGGACAGGGAGGACCGGGGAGCTGTTTTTT
TRBJ2-7 NA TRBV5-4 TRBD1 CASSLQIPTGTGGLQVIYEQYF TGTGCCAGCAGCTTGCAGATCCCGACCGGGACAGGGGGCTTACAGGTAATCTACGAGCAGTACTTC
TRBJ1-1 NA TRBV3-1 NA CASKKSGTEAFF TGTGCCAGCAAAAAAAGCGGCACTGAAGCTTTCTTT
TRBJ1-4 many TRBV2 TRBD1 CASRRDRGPNEKLFF TGTGCCAGCAGACGGGACAGGGGCCCCAATGAAAAACTGTTTTTT
TRBJ2-3 few TRBV28 TRBD2 CASSPTELAGGQWDTQYF TGTGCCAGCAGCCCCACCGAACTAGCGGGAGGACAGTGGGATACGCAGTATTTT
TRBJ2-1 NA TRBV5-1 NA CASSPGEGRSSYNEQFF TGCGCCAGCAGCCCAGGAGAAGGTAGAAGCTCCTACAATGAGCAGTTCTTC
TRBJ2-5 few TRBV2 NA CASRSGQGFAETQYF TGTGCCAGCAGATCTGGTCAGGGGTTTGCAGAGACCCAGTACTTC
TRBJ2-3 NA TRBV7-2 TRBD2 CASSNPLAGVTDTQYF TGTGCCAGCAGCAACCCTCTAGCGGGGGTCACAGATACGCAGTATTTT
TRBJ2-5 NA TRBV6-5 NA CASSYSRVLETQYF TGTGCCAGCAGTTACTCGCGGGTTCTAGAGACCCAGTACTTC
TRBJ2-1 few TRBV7-9 NA CASSLAGYANEQFF TGTGCCAGCAGCTTAGCGGGATACGCCAATGAGCAGTTCTTC